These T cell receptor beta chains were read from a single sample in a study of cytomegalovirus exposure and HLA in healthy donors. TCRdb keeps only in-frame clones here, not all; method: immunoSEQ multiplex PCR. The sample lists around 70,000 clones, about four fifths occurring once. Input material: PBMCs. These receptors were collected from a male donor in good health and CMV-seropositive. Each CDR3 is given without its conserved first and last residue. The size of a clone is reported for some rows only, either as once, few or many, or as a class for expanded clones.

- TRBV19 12 ASSGGGLYTEAF
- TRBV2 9 ASGGTGSAF
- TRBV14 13 ASSPWTRDRETQY
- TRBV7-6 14 ASSRNLAGAADTQY
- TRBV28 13 ASSSPGGVQYEQY
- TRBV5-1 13 ASSLVGTDTDTQY
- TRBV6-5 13 ASSAKGTGVSGQY
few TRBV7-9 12 ASTRTAGQETQY
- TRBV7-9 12 ASSVQGRDEKLF
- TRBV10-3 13 AIRTDRVWNSPLH
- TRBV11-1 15 ASSLGTSGGSKETQY
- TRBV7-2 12 ASRTDRPSYEQY
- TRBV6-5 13 ASSWGQGPYNEQF
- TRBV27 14 ASSPRFTGGREKLF
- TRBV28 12 ASSSLWGPNEQF
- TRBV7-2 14 ASSFLPSGDTGELF
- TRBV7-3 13 ASSLVDREGAEAF
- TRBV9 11 ASGQGSTDTQY
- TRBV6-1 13 ASSETGARAYEQY
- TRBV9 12 ASSETPSSREQF
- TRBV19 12 ASSMSLGRTEAF
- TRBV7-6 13 ASSLSGGSYNEQF
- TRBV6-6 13 ASSSGQGHTGELF
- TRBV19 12 ASSIEGASGEQY
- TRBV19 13 ASVSSGGRHYGYT
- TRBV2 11 ASKKGAAQPQH
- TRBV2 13 ASRVSRGAKNIQY
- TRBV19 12 ASRGSGRGNEQF
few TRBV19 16 ASSITSGVSSGANVLT
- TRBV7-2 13 ASSPTSGRANEQY
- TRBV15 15 ATSRADSYSGANVLT
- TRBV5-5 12 ASSLVTGREKLF
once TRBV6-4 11 ASSDSADQPQH
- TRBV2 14 ASRSGLALSYNEQF
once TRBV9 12 ASSPATRGYGYT
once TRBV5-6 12 ASSSSGRYTEAF
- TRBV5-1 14 ASSLARQGGTGELF
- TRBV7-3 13 ASSRTSGREGEQF
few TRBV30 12 AWRTGGGGTEAF
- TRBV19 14 ASSIPDRGHSQPQH
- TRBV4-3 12 ASSLREFTDTQY
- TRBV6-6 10 ASSLQGQPQH
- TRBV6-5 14 ASSYAAGTSTDTQY
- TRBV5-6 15 ASSSFGTSGREYEQY
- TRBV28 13 ASSSLAGGYNEQF
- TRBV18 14 ASSPPGDLGGETQY
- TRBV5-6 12 ASSLTGYNSPLH
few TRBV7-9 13 ASSPGQGNVQPQH
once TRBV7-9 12 ASSFAGGRETQY
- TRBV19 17 ASSIDHGESSDLTGELF
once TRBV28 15 ASSFSSRTGATDTQY
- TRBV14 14 ASSPPGTGYSYEQY
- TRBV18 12 ASSQAVTGNTIY
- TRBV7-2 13 ASSLVGGQNQPQH
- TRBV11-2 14 ASSLVGGSPSYEQY
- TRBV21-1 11 ASRHDKDNEQF